This TCR beta chain was documented in a study of blood T cell repertoires in COVID-19. Across the study: Acute-phase and convalescent COVID-19 samples originated in the United States, Italy and Spain.

The sample holds one count of this clone. V shed 2 bases, J shed 1 base, and the junction held 5 bases outside the gene matches. Per germline, CDR1 SGHRS and CDR2 YFSETQ. The CDR3 length is 15 residues. In the original analysis: Estimates of nucleated cell counts were drawn from the amplification of reference gene primers. The table came from immunoSEQ multiplex PCR; TCRdb's copy has only in-frame clones and leaves some out. The V and J calls and the clone size are those of that table, but D and trimming were determined from the DNA. The sample contains over 200,000 clones, about four fifths of which appear only once. Clinical history as reported by participants underpinned cohort assignment. Cohort 3 donors were reported recovered after two negative PCRs, clearance, or symptom resolution.

This chain links TRBV5-1 with TRBJ1-1; 7 bases match TRBD1. The sequence came from a man between 60 and 70 years old who had recovered from COVID-19. Specimen: PBMCs or T cells enriched from blood (not recorded which). CDR3: CASSFGQVGNTEAFF. CDR3 in DNA: TGCGCCAGCAGCTTCGGACAGGTGGGGAACACTGAAGCTTTCTTT.